This T cell receptor (beta chain) was captured by sequencing in a study of T cell repertoires in cytomegalovirus infection. The wider study: Public TCR beta signature analysis indicated the presence of both CMV infection and matching HLA type. Points from the study as a whole: In two of eight donors, the top clonotype was HLA-C-restricted CMV-specific. Identification of carriers of CMV plus the relevant HLA was achieved through cumulative public TCR beta family frequency.

Germline V gene sequence: CDR1 DFQATT, CDR2 SNEGSKA (reference sequence). V was clipped by 0 bases and J by 6 bases, with 10 bases between them. The CDR3 runs to 13 residues. TCRdb used MiXCR to reprocess the reads, holding one entry per CDR3 protein. This table has 200,000 to 300,000 distinct CDR3 sequences, around 13% appearing once. In regard to this clonotype: As yet, its antigen is unknown.

The source material was PBMCs. The chain joins TRBV20-1 to TRBJ2-3; D is uncertain. The sequence was collected from a human donor in good health (CMV status not recorded). Some clones in this sample may be carry-over from other donors' samples. The CDR3 region is CSARDLYTDTQYF. The DNA for the CDR3 is TGCAGTGCTAGAGATCTCTATACTGATACGCAGTATTTT.